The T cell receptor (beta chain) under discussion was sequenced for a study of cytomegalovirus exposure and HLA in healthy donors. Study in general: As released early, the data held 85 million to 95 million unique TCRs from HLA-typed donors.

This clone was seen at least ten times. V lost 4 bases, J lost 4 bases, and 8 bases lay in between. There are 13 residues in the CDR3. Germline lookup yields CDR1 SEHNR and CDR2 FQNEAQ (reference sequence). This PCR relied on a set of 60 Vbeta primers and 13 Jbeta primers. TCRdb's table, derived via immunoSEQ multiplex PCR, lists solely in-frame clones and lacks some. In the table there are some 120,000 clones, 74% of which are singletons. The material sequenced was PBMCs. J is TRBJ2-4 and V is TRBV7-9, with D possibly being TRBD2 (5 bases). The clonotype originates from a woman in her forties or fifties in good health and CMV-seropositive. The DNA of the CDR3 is TGTGCCAGCAGCTGGACGGGGAAAAACATTCAGTACTTC. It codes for CASSWTGKNIQYF.